Below, 16 T cell receptor beta chains from the same sample are listed, as sequenced in a study of early T cells in non-severe SARS-CoV-2 infection. TCRdb analysed the 5' RACE reads with MiXCR anew, one entry per CDR3 protein. The data show 20,000 to 25,000 distinct CDR3 sequences, with 3.5% to 4.5% seen just once and over 1.3% held by the top ten. The specimen sequenced was whole blood. Receptor source: an adult who was a healthcare worker with PCR-confirmed SARS-CoV-2 infection or an uninfected control (not recorded which).

This clonotype was seen more than once but under ten times. This chain uses TRBV7-6 with TRBJ2-2; 7 bases line up with TRBD1. The germline gives CDR1 SGHVS, CDR2 FNYEAQ. The CDR3 has 16 residues. V trimming: 5 bases; J trimming: 6 bases; junction bases outside the gene matches: 12. In DNA, the CDR3 is TGTGCCAGCAGCCCCCGACAGGGAGTTAACCCCGGGGAGCTGTTTTTT. Translated: CASSPRQGVNPGELFF. Complete variable domain (other parts from reference TRBV7-6 and TRBJ2-2): GAGVSQSPRYKVTKRGQDVALRCDPISGHVSLYWYRQALGQGPEFLTYFNYEAQQDKSGLPNDRFSAERPEGSISTLTIQRTEQRDSAMYRCASSPRQGVNPGELFFGEGSRLTVL.

In its sample, this clonotype was seen many times. The CDR3 loop is CASSPGGRDEQYF. The CDR3 nucleotides read TGTGCCAGCTCACCAGGGGGCCGCGACGAGCAGTACTTC. J is TRBJ2-7 and V is TRBV18; D may be TRBD1 (6 bases). CDR1 is KGHSH, CDR2 LQKENI, per germline. V lost 2 bases to trimming and J lost 5 bases, with 10 bases between them. The CDR3 extends over 13 amino acids.

This clonotype came up a few times. This chain joins TRBV6-1 and TRBJ1-5; 11 bases line up with TRBD1. V shed 11 bases, J shed 7 bases, and the junction held 7 bases outside the gene matches. The CDR3 consists of 13 residues. The germline CDR1 and CDR2 sequences are MNHNS and SASEGT. CDR3 bases: TGTGCCGGCGGACAGGGGGCGAGGCAGCCCCAGCATTTT. It translates to CAGGQGARQPQHF.

V usage is TRBV7-6 and J usage is TRBJ2-7; tentatively, D is TRBD1 or TRBD2 (6 bases each). The CDR3 is 13 amino acids. With 5 bases removed from V and 2 bases from J, the gap between germline ends came to 10 bases. Germline V gene data show CDR1 as SGHVS and CDR2 as FNYEAQ. The CDR3 nucleotides read TGTGCCAGCAGCCGAGGGGGGACCTACGAGCAGTACTTC. Its protein is CASSRGGTYEQYF. Variable domain in full (rest from reference TRBV7-6 and TRBJ2-7): GAGVSQSPRYKVTKRGQDVALRCDPISGHVSLYWYRQALGQGPEFLTYFNYEAQQDKSGLPNDRFSAERPEGSISTLTIQRTEQRDSAMYRCASSRGGTYEQYFGPGTRLTVT.

The chain links TRBV6-6 to TRBJ2-2; D gene uncertain. CDR1 is MNHNY, CDR2 SVGAGI, per germline (reference sequence). Trimming removed 3 bases at V and 5 bases at J, with 13 bases between. The CDR3 is made up of 15 amino acids. CDR3 sequence (DNA): TGTGCCAGCAGTTATTTGGCCATACGGACCGGGGAGCTGTTTTTT. This codes for CASSYLAIRTGELFF.

This clonotype has only a few counts. The J gene is TRBJ1-1, the V gene TRBV9, with D uncertain. CDR1 is SGDLS and CDR2 is YYNGEE in the germline V gene. This CDR3 has 14 amino acids. V was trimmed by 0 bases and J by 0 bases, leaving 6 bases between them. The CDR3 region has the DNA TGTGCCAGCAGCGTAGGGGCGGTGAACACTGAAGCTTTCTTT. It specifies CASSVGAVNTEAFF. Full variable domain (missing parts from reference TRBV9 and TRBJ1-1): DSGVTQTPKHLITATGQRVTLRCSPRSGDLSVYWYQQSLDQGLQFLIQYYNGEERAKGNILERFSAQQFPDLHSELNLSSLELGDSALYFCASSVGAVNTEAFFGQGTRLTVV.

The sample holds many counts of this clonotype. V usage is TRBV12-5 and J usage is TRBJ1-1; no reliable D call. There are 16 residues in the CDR3. Germline V gives CDR1 LGHNT, CDR2 FRNRAP. The V end was cut by 1 base, the J end by 6 bases, with 18 bases between. The chain's CDR3 is CASGLAPRSGTPEAFF. The DNA for the CDR3 is TGTGCTAGTGGTTTGGCACCCCGGTCAGGTACTCCTGAAGCTTTCTTT.

This clonotype was recorded at least ten times. V usage is TRBV3-1 and J usage is TRBJ1-1; the D gene is possibly TRBD1 (5 bases). CDR1 is LGHDT and CDR2 is YNNKEL in the germline V gene (reference sequence). V was shortened by 2 bases and J by 1 base, with 11 bases between the two germline ends. CDR3 length: 15 residues. CDR3 amino acids: CASSQSWTPNTEAFF. CDR3 sequence (DNA): TGTGCCAGCAGCCAATCATGGACACCGAACACTGAAGCTTTCTTT.

The CDR3 spells CASSQDHDRATGELFF. The CDR3 coding sequence is TGTGCCAGCAGCCAAGATCACGACAGGGCCACCGGGGAGCTGTTTTTT. The chain uses TRBV14 and TRBJ2-2; 7 bases fit TRBD1. CDR1 and CDR2 from the germline V gene are SGHDN and FVKESK. The CDR3 sequence is 16 residues long. Trimming at V came to 0 bases and at J to 4 bases, leaving 5 bases not matched to a gene. The full variable domain, completed using reference TRBV14 and TRBJ2-2, is EAGVTQFPSHSVIEKGQTVTLRCDPISGHDNLYWYRRVMGKEIKFLLHFVKESKQDESGMPNNRFLAERTGGTYSTLKVQPAELEDSGVYFCASSQDHDRATGELFFGEGSRLTVL.

This clonotype is labeled as medium-sized. The chain uses TRBV7-9 and TRBJ2-7; D possibly corresponds to TRBD1 (5 bases). Trimming cost V 4 bases and J 4 bases, with 23 bases left between them. Germline V gives CDR1 SEHNR, CDR2 FQNEAQ (reference sequence). The CDR3 consists of 17 residues. The CDR3 sequence: CASSSNSGRDGVYEQYF. DNA of the CDR3: TGTGCCAGCAGCTCAAATTCGGGCAGGGATGGGGTTTACGAGCAGTACTTC.

This clonotype occurred many times. The CDR3: CAWGPQLDTEAFF. CDR3 bases: TGTGCCTGGGGTCCCCAACTAGATACTGAAGCTTTCTTT. This sequence joins TRBV30 and TRBJ1-1; no reliable D call. The V end was cut by 5 bases, the J end by 5 bases, with 15 bases between. The CDR3 loop spans 13 amino acids. CDR1 is GTSNPN, CDR2 SVGIG, per germline (reference sequence).

The chain combines TRBV20-1 with TRBJ2-7; 11 nucleotides agree with TRBD1. Germline V gene lookup returns CDR1 DFQATT and CDR2 SNEGSKA (reference sequence). After removal of 3 bases from V and 3 bases from J, the junction contained 7 bases not matched to a gene. The CDR3 has 15 residues. CDR3 region: CSASPGTGGLYEQYF. In DNA, the CDR3 is TGCAGTGCTAGTCCCGGGACAGGGGGACTCTACGAGCAGTACTTC.

This clonotype has only a few counts. The chain couples TRBV5-4 to TRBJ1-3; D remains unclear. Looked up from germline, CDR1 is SGHNT and CDR2 is YYREEE (reference sequence). CDR3 length: 15 residues. The V and J ends lost 0 bases and 0 bases respectively, with 7 bases between them. The CDR3 is CASSLAGNSGNTIYF. The CDR3 DNA reads as TGTGCCAGCAGCTTGGCGGGGAACTCTGGAAACACCATATATTTT.

This clonotype was seen ten or more times. The chain employs TRBV7-6 and TRBJ2-2; the match to TRBD2 covers 9 bases. V shed 4 bases, J shed 1 base, and the junction held 4 bases outside the gene matches. This CDR3 has 16 amino acids. Germline CDR1 reads SGHVS; CDR2 reads FNYEAQ. The CDR3 spells CASSSIAGENTGELFF. The CDR3 coding sequence is TGTGCCAGCAGCTCGATAGCGGGGGAGAACACCGGGGAGCTGTTTTTT.

This clonotype was seen many times. The V call is TRBV7-8, the J call TRBJ2-1, with D perhaps matching TRBD1 or TRBD2 (5 bases each). CDR3 size: 15 residues. CDR1 and CDR2 from the germline V gene are SGHVS and FQNEAQ. V dropped 5 bases and J dropped 10 bases, with 21 bases sitting between them. This chain's CDR3 is CASSPPRRWGREQFF. The CDR3 nucleotides are TGTGCCAGCAGCCCCCCCCGGCGCTGGGGACGAGAGCAGTTCTTC.

Many counts were recorded for this clonotype. The gene calls are TRBV28 and TRBJ2-1; 10 nucleotides align to TRBD1. The CDR3 is 15 amino acids. With V trimmed by 4 bases and J by 4 bases, 4 bases remained unmatched. Germline lookup yields CDR1 MDHEN and CDR2 SYDVKM. Here the CDR3 reads CASSSGTGDYNEQFF. The CDR3 nucleotides read TGTGCCAGCAGTTCCGGGACAGGGGATTACAATGAGCAGTTCTTC.